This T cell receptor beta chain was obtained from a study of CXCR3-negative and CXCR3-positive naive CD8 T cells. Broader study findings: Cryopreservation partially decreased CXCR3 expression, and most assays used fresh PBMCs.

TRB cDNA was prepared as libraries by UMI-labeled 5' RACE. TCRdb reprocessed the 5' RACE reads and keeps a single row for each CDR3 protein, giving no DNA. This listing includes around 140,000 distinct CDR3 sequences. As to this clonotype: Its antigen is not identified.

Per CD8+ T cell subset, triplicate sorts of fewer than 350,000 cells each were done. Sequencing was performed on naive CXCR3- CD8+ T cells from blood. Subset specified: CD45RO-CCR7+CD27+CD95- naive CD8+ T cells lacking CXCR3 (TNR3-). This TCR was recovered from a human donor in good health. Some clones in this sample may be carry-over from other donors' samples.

CDR3 sequence reads: CASSLARTGSYEQYF. The rearrangement links TRBV7-9 to TRBJ2-7; TCRdb calls TRBD1, which cannot be checked without DNA. Germline-derived CDR1 and CDR2 are SEHNR and FQNEAQ (reference sequence). This CDR3 spans 15 amino acids. The variable domain in full, with the rest retrieved from reference TRBV7-9 and TRBJ2-7, is DTGVSQNPRHKITKRGQNVTFRCDPISEHNRLYWYRQTLGQGPEFLTYFQNEAQLEKSRLLSDRFSAERPKGSFSTLEIQRTEQGDSAMYLCASSLARTGSYEQYFGPGTRLTVT.